Sequencing of this T cell receptor beta chain was carried out in a study of blood T cell repertoires in COVID-19. Study-level background: Donors in the United States, Italy and Spain gave samples during acute or convalescent COVID-19.

Repertoires were generated with immunoSEQ multiplex PCR, while TCRdb's copy carries only in-frame clones and drops some. The sample has about 90,000 clones, around 93% seen once. The CDR3 loop spans 18 amino acids. V dropped 0 bases and J dropped 2; count of bases not matched to a gene: 10. Germline V gene lookup returns CDR1 LGHDT and CDR2 YNNKEL (reference sequence). The gene calls are TRBV3-1 (or the pseudogene TRBV3-2) and TRBJ2-3; 8 bases align to TRBD2. The sample taken for sequencing was peripheral blood. The sequence was collected from a human donor with active COVID-19. The donor label of this sample is uncertain. CDR3 coding DNA: TGTGCCAGCAGCCAAGATCTGGCGGCGGGGGGAGACACAGATACGCAGTATTTT. As protein: CASSQDLAAGGDTDTQYF.